This TCR beta chain was obtained from a study of blood T cell repertoires in COVID-19. Study information: Italy, Spain and the United States were the sources of the convalescent and acute COVID-19 samples.

V shed 5 bases, J shed 9 bases, and the junction held 4 bases outside the gene matches. This CDR3 is 14 amino acids long. Germline V CDR1 and CDR2: SGHVS, FNYEAQ. Participant age was 18 to 89 years, and participants resided in fewer than 25 US areas. Researchers sorted participants into cohorts using their self-reported clinical history. Authors' analysis steps: Counts of nucleated cells, estimated from reference gene primer amplification, were obtained. TCRdb's table, derived via immunoSEQ multiplex PCR, lists solely in-frame clones and lacks some. Clonal size and the V and J genes are those of that table, whereas D and trimming came from the DNA. Among under 500,000 clones, roughly nine tenths were seen once, and the ten largest hold about 2.1%.

The sample consisted of PBMCs or T cells enriched from blood (not recorded which). The genes are TRBV7-6 and TRBJ2-2; 12 bases match TRBD2. The clonotype originates from a woman aged 18-29 years with acute COVID-19. The CDR3 reads CASSASGGAWELFF. The CDR3 bases are TGTGCCAGCAGCGCTAGCGGGGGGGCCTGGGAGCTGTTTTTT.